The source of this T cell receptor (beta chain) is a study of shared clonotypes between healthy human individuals. Broader study findings: In a handful of donors, about 5% of naive CD4 clonotypes appeared in common.

A remark on this clone: Its antigen remains unknown.

This CDR3 region has 16 residues. The germline V gene encodes CDR1 SEHNR and CDR2 FQNEAQ (reference sequence). After removal of 5 bases from V and 2 bases from J, the junction contained 8 bases not matched to a gene. Naive CD8 cells, CD45RO-negative and positively selected for CCR7, excluded terminally differentiated effector memory CD45RA+ cells. The authors ran the assay at deep level. Profiled with immunoSEQ multiplex PCR; TCRdb holds only in-frame clones, not every one. The table has about 2 million clones, 85% to 95% seen once; the top ten hold approximately 1.2%. The sequencing sample was made of naive CD8+ T cells sorted from blood. The chain is built from TRBV7-9 and TRBJ2-5; TRBD1 matches 10 bases. The source is a man aged 18 to 30 in good health. CDR3 nucleotides: TGTGCCAGCAGCCTCCTGGACAGGGGGATGCAAGAGACCCAGTACTTC. Amino acid sequence: CASSLLDRGMQETQYF.